These T cell receptor beta chains were read from a single sample in a study of Tregs in tolerant kidney transplant recipients. Profiled with immunoSEQ multiplex PCR; TCRdb holds only in-frame clones, not every one. The sample lists nearly 50,000 clones, approximately 89% occurring once. Here the sequenced sample was CD8+ T cells from blood (PBMCs), taken 12 months after the transplant. The source of these receptors is a human patient who received a combined kidney and bone marrow transplant. Some T cells could come from the graft donor. Both conserved end residues are part of each CDR3. The D gene is left open where the match is weak.

d_call | j_call | v_call | cdr3_aa | cdr3_nt
- | TRBJ1-6 | TRBV27 | CASSLSSNSPLHF | TGTGCCAGCAGTTTATCATCGAATTCACCCCTCCACTTT
- | TRBJ2-7 | TRBV4-1 | CASSRSQAYEQYF | TGCGCCAGCAGCCGAAGTCAGGCCTACGAGCAGTACTTC
- | TRBJ1-2 | TRBV4-1 | CASSQVGLEHYGYTF | TGCGCCAGCAGCCAAGTTGGGCTTGAGCACTATGGCTACACCTTC
- | TRBJ2-6 | TRBV9 | CASSVARSGANVLTF | TGTGCCAGCAGCGTAGCCCGCTCTGGGGCCAACGTCCTGACTTTC
- | TRBJ1-1 | TRBV7-2 | CASSTGGGWVTEAFF | TGTGCCAGCAGCACCGGGGGGGGTTGGGTCACTGAAGCTTTCTTT
TRBD1 | TRBJ1-1 | TRBV6-1 | CASSGGTGAITEAFF | TGTGCCAGCAGCGGGGGAACAGGGGCAATCACTGAAGCTTTCTTT
- | TRBJ1-3 | TRBV7-6 | CASSETGNGNTIYF | TGTGCCAGCAGCGAAACAGGGAATGGAAACACCATATATTTT
- | TRBJ2-5 | TRBV7-2 | CASSFSGSQYF | TGTGCCAGCAGCTTCAGCGGCTCCCAGTACTTC
TRBD2 | TRBJ2-1 | TRBV7-3 | CASSLDPGGPNEQFF | TGTGCCAGCAGCTTAGACCCGGGGGGACCCAATGAGCAGTTCTTC
TRBD2 | TRBJ2-1 | TRBV19 | CASSIAGGPNEQFF | TGTGCCAGTAGTATAGCGGGGGGGCCCAATGAGCAGTTCTTC
TRBD1 | TRBJ2-1 | TRBV12-5 | CASGVGQGYNEQFF | TGTGCTAGTGGGGTGGGACAGGGCTACAATGAGCAGTTCTTC
- | TRBJ2-7 | TRBV9 | CASSVGGDYEQYF | TGTGCCAGCAGCGTAGGCGGGGACTACGAGCAGTACTTC
TRBD2 | TRBJ2-1 | TRBV30 | CAWAFDSGKNEQFF | TGTGCCTGGGCCTTCGATAGCGGGAAAAATGAGCAGTTCTTC